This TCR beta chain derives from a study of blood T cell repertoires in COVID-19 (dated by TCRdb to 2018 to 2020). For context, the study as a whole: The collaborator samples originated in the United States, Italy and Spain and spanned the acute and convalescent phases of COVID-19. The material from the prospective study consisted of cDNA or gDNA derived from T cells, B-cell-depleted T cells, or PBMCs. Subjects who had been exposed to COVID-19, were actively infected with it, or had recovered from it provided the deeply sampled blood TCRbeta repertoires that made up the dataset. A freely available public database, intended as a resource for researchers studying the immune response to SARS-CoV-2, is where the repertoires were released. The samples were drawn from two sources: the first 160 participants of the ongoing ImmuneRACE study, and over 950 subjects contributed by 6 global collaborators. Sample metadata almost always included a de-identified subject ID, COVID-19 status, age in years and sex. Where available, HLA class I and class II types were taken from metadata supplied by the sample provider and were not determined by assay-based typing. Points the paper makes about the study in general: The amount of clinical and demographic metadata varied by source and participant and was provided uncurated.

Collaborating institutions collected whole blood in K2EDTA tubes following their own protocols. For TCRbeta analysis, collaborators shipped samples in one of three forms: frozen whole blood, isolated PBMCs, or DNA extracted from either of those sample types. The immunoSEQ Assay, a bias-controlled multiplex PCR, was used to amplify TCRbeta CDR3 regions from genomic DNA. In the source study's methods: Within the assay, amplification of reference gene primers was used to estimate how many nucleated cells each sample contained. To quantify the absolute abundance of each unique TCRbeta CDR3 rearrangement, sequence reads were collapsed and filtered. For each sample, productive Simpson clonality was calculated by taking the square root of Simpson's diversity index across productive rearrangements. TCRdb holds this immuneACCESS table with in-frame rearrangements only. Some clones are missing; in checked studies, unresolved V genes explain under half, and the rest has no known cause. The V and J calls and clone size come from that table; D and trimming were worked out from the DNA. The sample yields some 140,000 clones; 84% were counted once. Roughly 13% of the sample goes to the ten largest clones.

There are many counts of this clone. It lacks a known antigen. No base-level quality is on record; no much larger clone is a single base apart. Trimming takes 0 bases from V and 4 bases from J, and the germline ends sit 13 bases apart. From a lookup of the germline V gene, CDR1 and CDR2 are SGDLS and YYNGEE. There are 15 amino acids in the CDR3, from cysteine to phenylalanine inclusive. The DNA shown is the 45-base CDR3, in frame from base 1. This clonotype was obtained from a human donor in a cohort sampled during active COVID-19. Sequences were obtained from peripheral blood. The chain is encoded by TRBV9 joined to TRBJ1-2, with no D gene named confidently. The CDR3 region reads CASSVADSSGYGYTF. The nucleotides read TGTGCCAGCAGCGTAGCAGATTCCTCAGGCTATGGCTACACCTTC. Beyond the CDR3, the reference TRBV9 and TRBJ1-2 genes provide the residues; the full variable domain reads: DSGVTQTPKHLITATGQRVTLRCSPRSGDLSVYWYQQSLDQGLQFLIQYYNGEERAKGNILERFSAQQFPDLHSELNLSSLELGDSALYFCASSVADSSGYGYTFGSGTRLTVV.